This T cell receptor beta chain emerged from a study of PD-L1 blockade in urothelial cancer (dated by TCRdb to the late 2010s). For the wider study: Every patient began therapy at some point between 2013 and 2015 and was given atezolizumab 1,200 mg intravenously every 3 weeks. In the same patients, whole exome sequencing and RNA sequencing of pretreatment tumors were performed in addition to TCR sequencing. Pretreatment blood TCR-seq was available for about 27 patients, at least one posttreatment blood collection was obtained for around 25 patients, and tumor TCR-seq was available for around 25 patients. Durable clinical benefit was achieved by nine patients and was not achieved by 20 patients. Blood samples were analyzed 3 weeks after the start of treatment (second dose) and 6 weeks after the start of treatment. Durable clinical benefit was defined as a progression-free survival longer than 6 months, and TCR features were additionally tested against progression-free survival and overall survival. Pretreatment tumor samples, along with matched peripheral blood collected serially before and after atezolizumab treatment, underwent TCR sequencing. About 90% of the roughly 30 patients were identified as males with urothelial cancer of bladder origin, and a prior smoking history was reported by 18 of 29 patients. Somatic, immune and clinical correlates of response to PD-L1 blockade with atezolizumab in urothelial cancer were the focus of an exploratory multi-omic analysis. An ECOG performance status of 0 or 1 was recorded for the patients, and 0 to 3 prior chemotherapy regimens had been received by the patients. A median of about 140,000 T cells and some 82,000 unique TCRs was obtained from blood samples, and a median clonality of approximately 0.08 was observed.

What the time point label conveys for this sample: pretreatment peripheral blood. A cohort of 25 to 30 patients with locally advanced or metastatic urothelial carcinoma, treated at Memorial Sloan Kettering on a trial protocol, was included. Peripheral blood mononuclear cells were collected pretreatment and during treatment, at between 1 and 8 total time points per patient. The Qiagen DNeasy Blood extraction kit was used to purify genomic DNA from total PBMCs and tumor samples. PBMCs were collected pretreatment and during treatment, and were isolated and stored as previously described. Comments on this clone: It has no known antigen specificity. No per-base quality is available; no much larger clone lies one base away.

Taken from the germline V gene, the CDR1 and CDR2 loops are MGHRA and YSYEKL. Trimming leaves V shorter by 1 base and J shorter by 0 bases, with the junction holding 11 bases beyond the gene matches. The CDR3 measures 19 amino acids from cysteine to phenylalanine. The read is trimmed to its CDR3 DNA, 57 bases read in frame from base 1. To estimate absolute template abundance from read counts, synthetic TCR analog templates were spiked into each PCR. The immunoSEQ assay used bias-controlled V and J gene primers to amplify TCRbeta CDR3 regions from genomic DNA. Sequencing of rearranged TCRbeta segments was done at approximately 20X coverage. The authors' pipeline ran thus. Clustering was used to correct sequencing errors, and CDR3s were annotated against IMGT to assign V, D and J genes. Downstream analyses used only productive TCRbeta rearrangements and left out out-of-frame or stop-codon sequences. Clonality was calculated as one minus the Shannon entropy normalized by the log of the number of unique productive sequences. Fisher's exact test with Benjamini-Hochberg correction, using a cutoff of adjusted p below 0.01, was how clones that differed between time points or between blood and tumor were identified. TCRdb stores this immuneACCESS table with in-frame sequences only. Part of the clones is absent; in the studies checked, under half of the shortfall reflects unresolved V genes, and no reason is known for the rest. V, J and clone size were drawn from that table, and D and trimming were deduced from the DNA. This sample gives around 130,000 clones in total; approximately 84% of them show up just once. The leading ten clones occupy 3.2% of the sample.

The study at large found these results: Patients with durable benefit showed greater expansion of tumor-associated TCR clones in peripheral blood 3 weeks after starting treatment (n ≈ 23, p = 0.022). A pretreatment peripheral blood TCR clonality below the median was linked to improved progression-free and overall survival. Because the sample size was small (n of about 30) and many exploratory analyses were performed, the results are intended to be hypothesis-generating.

The chain employs TRBV4-1 and TRBJ2-3; 9 junctional bases match TRBD2. The sequencing used PBMCs, collected around atezolizumab (anti-PD-L1) treatment. The TCR was taken from a man in his forties or fifties with urothelial cancer. DNA sequence: TGCGCCAGCAGCCAAGCCTCCGGGACTAGCAGTACTAGCACAGATACGCAGTATTTT. It is translated as CASSQASGTSSTSTDTQYF.